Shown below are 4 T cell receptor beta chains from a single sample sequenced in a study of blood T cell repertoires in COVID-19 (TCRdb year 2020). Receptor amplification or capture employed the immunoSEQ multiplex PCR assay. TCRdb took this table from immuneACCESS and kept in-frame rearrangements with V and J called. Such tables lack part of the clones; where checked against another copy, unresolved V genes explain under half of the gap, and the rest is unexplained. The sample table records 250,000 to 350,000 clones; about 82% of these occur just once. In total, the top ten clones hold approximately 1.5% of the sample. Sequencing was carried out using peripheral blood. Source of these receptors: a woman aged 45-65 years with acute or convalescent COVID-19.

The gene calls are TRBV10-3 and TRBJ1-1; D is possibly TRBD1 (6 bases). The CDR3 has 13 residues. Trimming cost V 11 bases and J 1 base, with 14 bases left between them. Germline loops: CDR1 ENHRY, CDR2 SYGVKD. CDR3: CAAKQGPNTEAFF. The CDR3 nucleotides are TGTGCCGCCAAACAGGGACCGAACACTGAAGCTTTCTTT.

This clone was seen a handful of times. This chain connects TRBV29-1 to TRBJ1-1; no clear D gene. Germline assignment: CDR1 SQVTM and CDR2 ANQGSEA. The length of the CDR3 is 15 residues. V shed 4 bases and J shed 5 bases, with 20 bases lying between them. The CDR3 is CSVAAGWGMGTEAFF. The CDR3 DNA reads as TGCAGCGTTGCGGCGGGGTGGGGAATGGGGACTGAAGCTTTCTTT.

The CDR3 DNA reads TGTGCCAGCAGGAGAACCATGAACACTGAAGCTTTCTTT. It encodes CASRRTMNTEAFF. The chain carries TRBV5-6 and TRBJ1-1; D unclear. The V gene's germline CDR1 is SGHDT and CDR2 YYEEEE. Trimming took 5 bases from V and 0 from J, leaving 8 bases between them. The CDR3 is 13 amino acids.

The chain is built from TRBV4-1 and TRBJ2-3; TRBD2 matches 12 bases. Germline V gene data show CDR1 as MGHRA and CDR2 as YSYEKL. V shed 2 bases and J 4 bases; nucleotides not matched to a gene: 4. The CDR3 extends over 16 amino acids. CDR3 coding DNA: TGCGCCAGCAGCCAACCTAGCGGGAGGGCGGCAGATACGCAGTATTTT. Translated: CASSQPSGRAADTQYF.